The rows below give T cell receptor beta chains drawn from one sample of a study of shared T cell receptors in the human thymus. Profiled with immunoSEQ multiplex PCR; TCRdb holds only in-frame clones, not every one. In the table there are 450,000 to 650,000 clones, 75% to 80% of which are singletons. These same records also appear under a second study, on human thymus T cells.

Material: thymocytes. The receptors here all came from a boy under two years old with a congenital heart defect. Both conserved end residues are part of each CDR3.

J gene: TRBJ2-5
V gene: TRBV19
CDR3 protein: CASSRGLAVETQYF

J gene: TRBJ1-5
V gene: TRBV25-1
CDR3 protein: CASSEGDKTGVSNQPQHF

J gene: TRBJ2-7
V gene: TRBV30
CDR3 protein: CAWSVLRDSPSYEQYF

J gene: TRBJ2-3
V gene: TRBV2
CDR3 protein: CASRTSGSTDTQYF

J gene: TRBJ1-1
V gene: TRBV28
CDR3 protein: CASSLGRGVQSEAFF

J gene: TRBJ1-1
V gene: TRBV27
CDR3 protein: CASSLSGRRDTEAFF

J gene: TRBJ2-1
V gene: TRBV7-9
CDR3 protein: CASSLRGPYPKLGYNEQFF

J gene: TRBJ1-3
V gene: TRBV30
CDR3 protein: CAWADRGAYGNTIYF

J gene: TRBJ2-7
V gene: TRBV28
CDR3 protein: CASSFPRRMHEQYF

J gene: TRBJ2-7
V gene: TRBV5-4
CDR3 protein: CASSLVKGLERPYEQYF

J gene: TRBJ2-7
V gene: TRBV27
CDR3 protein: CASSLPGRDEQYF

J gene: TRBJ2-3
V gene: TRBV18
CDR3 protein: CASSPQPGGTDTQYF

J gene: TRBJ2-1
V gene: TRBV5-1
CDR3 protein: CASSRLTSGSGNEQFF

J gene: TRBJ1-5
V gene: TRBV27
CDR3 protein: CASSPRDNSNQPQHF

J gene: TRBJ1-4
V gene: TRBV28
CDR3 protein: CASNTGQINEKLFF

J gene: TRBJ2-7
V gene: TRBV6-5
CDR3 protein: CASSKQGKQYF

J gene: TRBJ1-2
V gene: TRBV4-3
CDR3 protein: CASSQGREQGEWYGYTF

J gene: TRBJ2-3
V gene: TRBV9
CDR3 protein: CASSAVPGQGLDTQYF

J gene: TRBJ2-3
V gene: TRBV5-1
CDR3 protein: CASSLRTSEDTDTQYF

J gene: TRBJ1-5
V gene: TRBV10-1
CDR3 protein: CASSAHRGGGYSNQPQHF

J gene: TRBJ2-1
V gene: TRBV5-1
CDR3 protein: CASRDGLSSYNEQFF

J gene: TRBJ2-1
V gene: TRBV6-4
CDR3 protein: CASSDKRESSYNEQFF

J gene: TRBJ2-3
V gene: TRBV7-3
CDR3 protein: CASSKGTSGRRDCDTQYF

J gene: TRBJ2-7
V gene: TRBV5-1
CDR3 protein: CASSHPSGVSEQYF

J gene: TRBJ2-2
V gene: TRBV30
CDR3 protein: CAWSPPTRAGGPFTGELFF

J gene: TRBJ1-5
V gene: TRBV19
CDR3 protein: CASSIAGYSNQPQHF

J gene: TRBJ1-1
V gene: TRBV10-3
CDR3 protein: CAIGDRGRRTEAFF

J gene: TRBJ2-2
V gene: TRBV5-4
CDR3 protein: CASSTSGRGDTGELFF

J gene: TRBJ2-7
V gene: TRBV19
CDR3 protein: CASSIPAGGVSYEQYF

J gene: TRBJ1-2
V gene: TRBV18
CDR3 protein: CASSPSRTGSYPNYGYTF

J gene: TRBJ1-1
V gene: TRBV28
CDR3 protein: CASSFLYLTEETTNTEAFF

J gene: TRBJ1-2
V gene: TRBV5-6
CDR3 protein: CASSFKYKDPGVRPYGYTF

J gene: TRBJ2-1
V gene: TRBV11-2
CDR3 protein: CASSSTSGRGDNEQFF

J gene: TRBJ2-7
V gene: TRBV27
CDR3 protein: CASTYTGTSGRQTYEQYF

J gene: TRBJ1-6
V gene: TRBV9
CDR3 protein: CASSETEGGNSPLHF

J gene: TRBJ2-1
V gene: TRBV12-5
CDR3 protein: CASGLGPGQVKGFYNEQFF

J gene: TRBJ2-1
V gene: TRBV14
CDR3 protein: CASSQEAEGTSGRSGTDEQFF

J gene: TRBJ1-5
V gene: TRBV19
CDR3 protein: CASSIGTGARRQPQHF

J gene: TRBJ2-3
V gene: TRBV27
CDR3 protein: CASSPTPAPNTDTQYF

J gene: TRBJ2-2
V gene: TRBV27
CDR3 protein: CAEQPRPRDTGELFF

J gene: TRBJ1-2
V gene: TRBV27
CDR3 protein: CASTPGRLAGSYGYTF

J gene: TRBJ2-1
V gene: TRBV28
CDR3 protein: CASSHFEGAPRQQFF

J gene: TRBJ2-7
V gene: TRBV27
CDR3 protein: CASSLIGQTYEQYF

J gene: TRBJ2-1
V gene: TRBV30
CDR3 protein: CAWSPTLGGRNEQFF

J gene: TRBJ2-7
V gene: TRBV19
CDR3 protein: CASSIEEGSEQYF

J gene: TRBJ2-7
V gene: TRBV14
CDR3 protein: CASSQVMTGEQYF

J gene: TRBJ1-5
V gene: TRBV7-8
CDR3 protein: CASSLDRNNQPQHF

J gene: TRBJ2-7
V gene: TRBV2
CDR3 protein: CASSSEGAGEQYF

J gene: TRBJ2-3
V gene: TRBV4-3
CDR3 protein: CASSRRGGQHTDTQYF

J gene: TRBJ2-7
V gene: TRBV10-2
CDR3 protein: CASRPTGLAGVVVPYEQYF